The 2 T cell receptor beta chains in this list originate from one sample, sequenced in a study of T cells after yellow fever vaccination. TCRdb used MiXCR to reprocess the 5' RACE reads, holding one entry per CDR3 protein. The sample gives about 580,000 distinct CDR3 sequences, 17% of which show up once; roughly 17% is in the top ten. The sequencing here drew on PBMCs, taken 5 to 6 days after the first yellow fever vaccination. The receptor set was obtained from a man between 18 and 35 years old who received the YFV17D yellow fever vaccine.

This clonotype was seen more than once but under ten times. CDR3 region: CASSLEGFPLTHYEQYV. The CDR3 DNA reads TGTGCCAGCAGCTTGGAAGGGTTTCCCCTTACTCACTACGAGCAGTACGTC. The V call is TRBV5-6, the J call TRBJ2-7; no reliable D call. This CDR3 region has 17 residues. Germline-derived CDR1 and CDR2 are SGHDT and YYEEEE. Trimming took 0 bases from V and 3 from J, leaving 19 bases between them.

The V call is TRBV30, the J call TRBJ1-5, with TRBD1 matching 8 bases. After removal of 2 bases from V and 7 bases from J, the junction contained 10 bases not matched to a gene. Germline V gene lookup returns CDR1 GTSNPN and CDR2 SVGIG (reference sequence). The length of the CDR3 is 15 residues. The CDR3 nucleotides read TGTGCCTGGAGTCGGGGGCAGGGGGCCCTACAGCCCCAGCATTTT. It specifies CAWSRGQGALQPQHF.